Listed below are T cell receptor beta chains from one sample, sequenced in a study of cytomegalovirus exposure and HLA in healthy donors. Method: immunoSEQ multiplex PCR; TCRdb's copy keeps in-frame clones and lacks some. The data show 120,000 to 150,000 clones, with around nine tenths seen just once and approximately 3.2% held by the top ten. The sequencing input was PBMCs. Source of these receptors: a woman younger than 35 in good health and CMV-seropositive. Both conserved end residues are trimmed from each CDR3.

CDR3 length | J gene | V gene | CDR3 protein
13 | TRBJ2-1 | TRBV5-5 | ASSLVMSSYNEQF
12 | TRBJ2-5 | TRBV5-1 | ASSFGDSQETQY
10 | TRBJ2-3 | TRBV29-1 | SARETGDTQY
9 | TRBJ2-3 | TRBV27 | ASRGQGKQY
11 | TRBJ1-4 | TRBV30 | AWSPGFNEKLF
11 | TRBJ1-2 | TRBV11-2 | ASSLKTGTSGT
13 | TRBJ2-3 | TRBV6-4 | ASSLAGGPTDTQY
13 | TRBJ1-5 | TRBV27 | ASSSTLDGLGAQH
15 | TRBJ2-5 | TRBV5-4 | ASSWAPGLGSQETQY
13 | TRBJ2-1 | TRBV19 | ASSISGNSYNEQF
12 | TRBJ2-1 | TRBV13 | ASSLAGSYNEQF
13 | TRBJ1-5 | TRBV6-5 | ASNKDRLSNQPQH
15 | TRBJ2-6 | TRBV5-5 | ASSPPPTGSGANVLT
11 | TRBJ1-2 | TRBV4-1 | ASSQTGSGGYT
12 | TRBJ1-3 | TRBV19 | ATKYRGSGNTIY
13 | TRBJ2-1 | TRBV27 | ASSPLAGGFNEQF
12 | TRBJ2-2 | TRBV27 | ASGPSGSFGELF
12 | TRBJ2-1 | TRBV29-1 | SVEPPDYSYEQF
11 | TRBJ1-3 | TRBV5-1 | ASSSDRENTIY
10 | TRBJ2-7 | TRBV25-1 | ASSGQGHEQY
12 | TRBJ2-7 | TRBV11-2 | ASSLEISAYEQY
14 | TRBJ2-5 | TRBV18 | ASSRSFLGSQETQY
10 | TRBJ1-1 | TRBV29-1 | SAVTMNTEAF
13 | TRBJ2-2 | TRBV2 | ASKLAGGLTGELF
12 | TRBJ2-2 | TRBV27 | ASKWGQVTGELF